The sequence of this TCR beta chain was determined in a study of CD8 T cells in Susac syndrome. General study findings and limits: The number of individuals included in the study's TCR sequencing and HLA analysis was acknowledged as relatively small.

A remark on this clonotype: Its matching antigen is unknown.

Random hexamers were used to reverse transcribe roughly 0.5 to 1 ug of RNA. TCRdb re-derived calls from the immunoSEQ multiplex PCR reads in MiXCR, one entry per CDR3 protein. In the table there are some 260,000 distinct CDR3 sequences, about 94% of which are singletons. The patients serving as multiple sclerosis controls were treatment-naive. They had stable or active relapsing-remitting disease and fulfilled revised McDonald criteria. The sequenced material came from CD4+ T cells from PBMCs. The TCR sequence derives from a human donor with multiple sclerosis.

CDR3 protein: CASSLGTGVDEQYV. CDR3 nucleotides: TGTGCCAGCAGTTTGGGGACAGGGGTGGACGAGCAGTACGTC. The chain recombines TRBV12-3 or TRBV12-4 with TRBJ2-7; 10 nucleotides match TRBD1. The CDR3 totals 14 residues. V was pared by 3 bases and J by 5 bases, with 4 bases of the junction left unmatched.